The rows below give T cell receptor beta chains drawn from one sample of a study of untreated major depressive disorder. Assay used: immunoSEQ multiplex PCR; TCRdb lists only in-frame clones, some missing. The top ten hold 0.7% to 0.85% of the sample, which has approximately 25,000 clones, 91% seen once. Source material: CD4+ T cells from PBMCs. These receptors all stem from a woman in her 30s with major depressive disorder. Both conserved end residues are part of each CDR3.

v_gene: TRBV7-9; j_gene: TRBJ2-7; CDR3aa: CASSLAAGAPREQYF
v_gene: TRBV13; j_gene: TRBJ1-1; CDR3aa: CASSPRPRTNTEAFF
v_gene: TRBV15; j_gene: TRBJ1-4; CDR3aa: CATSRGTGGDEKLFF
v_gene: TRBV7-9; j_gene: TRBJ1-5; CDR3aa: CASSLVGQPQHF
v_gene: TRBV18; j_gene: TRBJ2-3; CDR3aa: CASSDASVTDTQYF
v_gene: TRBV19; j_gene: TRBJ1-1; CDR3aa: CASSSDRDTEAFF
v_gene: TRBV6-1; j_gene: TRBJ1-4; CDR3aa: CASSAGQGGEKLFF
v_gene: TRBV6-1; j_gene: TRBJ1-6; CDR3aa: CASNRADSPLHF
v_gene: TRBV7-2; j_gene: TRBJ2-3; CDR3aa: CASREDGHLTDTQYF
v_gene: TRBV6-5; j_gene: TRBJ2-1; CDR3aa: CASSYSRGRLNNEQFF
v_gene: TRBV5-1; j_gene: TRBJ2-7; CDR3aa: CASSWTGEGYEQYF
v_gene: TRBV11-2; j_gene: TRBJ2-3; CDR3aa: CASSLRTSGRADTQYF
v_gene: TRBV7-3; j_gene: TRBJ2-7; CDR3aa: CASSMTGSPPYF
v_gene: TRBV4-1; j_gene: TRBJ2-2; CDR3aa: CASSQGERTGELFF
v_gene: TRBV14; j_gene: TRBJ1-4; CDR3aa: CASSQADPGQLRKLFF
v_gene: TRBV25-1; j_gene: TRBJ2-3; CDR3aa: CASSEVGGWGTDTQYF
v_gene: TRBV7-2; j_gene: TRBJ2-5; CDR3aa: CASSRRTEHLQETQYF
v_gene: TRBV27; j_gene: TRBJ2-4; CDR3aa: CASSTIAAGVAKNIQYF
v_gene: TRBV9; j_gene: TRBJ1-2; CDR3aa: CASSGGVAGYTF